This TCR beta chain was recovered during a study of OX40 agonist ivuxolimab in advanced cancers. Method: immunoSEQ multiplex PCR; TCRdb's copy keeps in-frame clones and lacks some. The sample includes 55,000 to 65,000 clones, around 85% seen only once; the top ten take around 3.8%. Trimming took 5 bases from V and 4 from J, leaving 17 bases between them. CDR3 length: 15 residues. Germline V CDR1 and CDR2: MNHNY, SVGAGI (reference sequence). The material sequenced was CD4+ or CD8+ T cells sorted from blood, taken in a trial of the OX40 agonist ivuxolimab. This TCR was recovered from an adult with an advanced solid tumor such as melanoma, head and neck, liver or kidney cancer. This sequence joins TRBV6-6 and TRBJ1-2; TRBD1 might be the D (6 bases). CDR3 nucleotide sequence: TGTGCCAGCAGTAGGACAGCTGGGGGCCCCTATGGCTACACCTTC. Encoded protein: CASSRTAGGPYGYTF.